This T cell receptor beta chain comes out of a study of identical twins. Overall study findings and caveats: For cord blood, abundant beta clonotypes had fewer insertions, unlike memory repertoires, which showed none. Out-of-frame TCR alpha sharing in monozygotic twins exceeded recombination model predictions. Within twin pairs, the out-of-frame alpha sequences they shared showed excess low generation probability.

Note on this clonotype: Its antigen is undetermined.

MiXCR, run by TCRdb on the 5' RACE reads, gives a single entry per CDR3 protein. The data hold about 330,000 distinct CDR3 sequences, with 9% to 15% observed a single time. Germline V CDR1 and CDR2: SEHNR, FQNEAQ (reference sequence). CDR3 length equals 13 residues. With 2 bases removed from V and 4 bases from J, the gap between germline ends came to 5 bases. The same specimen was also included in a second study, on yellow fever vaccine responses in identical twins.

The receptor's source is a woman aged 18-30 years in good health. Sequenced input: CD8+ T cells sorted from blood. The chain uses TRBV7-9 and TRBJ2-2, with D unresolved. CDR3 residues: CASSLYPTGELFF. The CDR3 DNA sequence: TGTGCCAGCAGCTTATACCCCACCGGGGAGCTGTTTTTT.